The clone carrying this TCR beta chain was recorded only once. The source of the sample is a study of blood T cell repertoires in COVID-19. About the research overall: Acute and convalescent COVID-19 samples came from the United States, Italy and Spain. T cells, B-cell-depleted T cells, or PBMCs provided the cDNA or gDNA that served as material.

Original analysis: Using reference gene primer amplification, nucleated cell counts were estimated. The table came from immunoSEQ multiplex PCR; TCRdb's copy has only in-frame clones and leaves some out. V and J calls and clone size are given by that table; D and trimming were obtained from the DNA. Among around 120,000 clones listed, more than 60% were seen once. The V end lost 5 bases, the J end lost 2 bases, and 16 bases lay between the germline ends. Germline V gives CDR1 SGHVS, CDR2 FQNEAQ. This CDR3 region has 15 residues. The V call is TRBV7-8, the J call TRBJ2-7; perhaps TRBD2 as D (7 bases). What was sequenced was peripheral blood. The TCR was taken from a man between 65 and 85 years old with acute or convalescent COVID-19. The CDR3 sequence: CASSPMGGRTYEQYF. The CDR3 coding sequence is TGTGCCAGCAGCCCGATGGGGGGGCGTACCTACGAGCAGTACTTC.